This is a list of T cell receptor beta chains from one sample in a study of beta chain features in type 1 diabetes. The data were produced by immunoSEQ multiplex PCR, yet TCRdb's version contains in-frame clones alone and is incomplete. The sample consists of 390,000 or so clones, over 11% of them appearing once. Sequenced: naive CD4+ T cells from blood. The receptors originated from a man younger than 45 in good health. Both conserved end residues are part of each CDR3. D genes are given only for firm matches. Expanded clones get a size class; other rows say once, few or many, or leave the size out.

d_gene	abundance	j_gene	v_gene	CDR3aa	CDR3nt
TRBD1	few	TRBJ1-1	TRBV13	CASSPGTGKMNTEAFF	TGTGCCAGCAGTCCCGGGACAGGGAAAATGAACACTGAAGCTTTCTTT
-	-	TRBJ2-5	TRBV11-3	CASSRGETQYF	TGTGCCAGCAGCCGAGGGGAGACCCAGTACTTC
TRBD2	few	TRBJ2-5	TRBV4-3	CASSRRTSVETQYF	TGCGCCAGCAGCCGCCGGACTAGCGTTGAGACCCAGTACTTC
TRBD2	few	TRBJ2-3	TRBV7-2	CASSFLAGVSTDTQYF	TGTGCCAGCAGCTTCTTAGCGGGAGTGAGCACAGATACGCAGTATTTT
-	few	TRBJ2-3	TRBV4-3	CASSQEVGGVATDTQYF	TGCGCCAGCAGCCAAGAAGTGGGTGGGGTTGCCACAGATACGCAGTATTTT
TRBD2	few	TRBJ2-5	TRBV2	CASNSGGPWETQYF	TGTGCCAGCAATAGCGGGGGGCCGTGGGAGACCCAGTACTTC
TRBD2	few	TRBJ2-1	TRBV15	CATSREPSGRVNNEQFF	TGTGCCACCAGCAGAGAGCCTAGCGGGAGGGTTAACAATGAGCAGTTCTTC
TRBD1	few	TRBJ1-2	TRBV30	CAWSRDRPNYGYTF	TGTGCCTGGAGTCGGGACAGGCCTAACTATGGCTACACCTTC
-	-	TRBJ1-1	TRBV6-6	CASSYDRMNTEAFF	TGTGCCAGCAGTTACGACAGAATGAACACTGAAGCTTTCTTT
-	-	TRBJ2-3	TRBV7-9	CASSLRPPGLGQYF	TGTGCCAGCAGCTTGCGGCCCCCGGGCCTCGGGCAGTATTTT
-	once	TRBJ2-2	TRBV2	CASSTGPPAGELFF	TGTGCCAGCAGTACGGGACCACCGGCCGGGGAGCTGTTTTTT
TRBD1	few	TRBJ1-3	TRBV6-6	CASSPPGQTNTIYF	TGTGCCAGCAGTCCACCGGGACAGACAAACACCATATATTTT
-	few	TRBJ2-3	TRBV10-3	CAISTAQRTSTDTQYF	TGTGCCATCAGTACAGCTCAGCGGACCAGCACAGATACGCAGTATTTT
-	few	TRBJ1-1	TRBV29-1	CSAGSTEAFF	TGCAGCGCTGGGAGCACTGAAGCTTTCTTT
TRBD1	-	TRBJ1-2	TRBV4-3	CASSQAGTGHYGYTF	TGCGCCAGCAGCCAAGCTGGGACAGGTCACTATGGCTACACCTTC
TRBD1	few	TRBJ1-5	TRBV6-1	CASSTGQVNQPQHF	TGTGCCAGCAGTACCGGACAGGTTAATCAGCCCCAGCATTTT
TRBD1	few	TRBJ2-4	TRBV2	CASSRTGGLAKNIQYF	TGTGCCAGCAGTAGAACAGGGGGCCTAGCCAAAAACATTCAGTACTTC
TRBD1	few	TRBJ1-2	TRBV7-6	CASSLARTGGYTF	TGTGCCAGCAGCTTAGCGAGGACAGGTGGCTACACCTTC
-	-	TRBJ2-7	TRBV9	CASSVEGMSSYEQYF	TGTGCCAGCAGCGTAGAAGGTATGAGCTCCTACGAGCAGTACTTC
-	few	TRBJ2-1	TRBV9	CASSRQSYNEQFF	TGTGCCAGCAGTAGACAGTCCTACAATGAGCAGTTCTTC
-	-	TRBJ2-7	TRBV29-1	CSVSDSYEQYF	TGCAGCGTTAGTGACTCCTACGAGCAGTACTTC
TRBD1	-	TRBJ2-3	TRBV7-2	CASNIPGQEYTDTQYF	TGTGCCAGCAACATCCCTGGACAGGAATACACAGATACGCAGTATTTT
TRBD2	few	TRBJ2-2	TRBV5-4	CASSLPGLAGTGELFF	TGTGCCAGCAGCTTACCGGGACTAGCGGGAACCGGGGAGCTGTTTTTT
TRBD2	few	TRBJ2-1	TRBV4-3	CASSQVSGRQYNEQFF	TGCGCCAGCAGCCAAGTTAGCGGGAGACAATACAATGAGCAGTTCTTC
-	-	TRBJ1-2	TRBV20-1	CSAVGYTF	TGCAGTGCCGTCGGCTACACCTTC
-	-	TRBJ2-3	TRBV7-2	CASSLGGTSTDTQYF	TGTGCCAGCAGCTTAGGCGGAACTAGCACAGATACGCAGTATTTT
-	-	TRBJ2-1	TRBV7-9	CASSLGLSLYNEQFF	TGTGCCAGCAGCCTTGGACTATCGTTATACAATGAGCAGTTCTTC
-	few	TRBJ2-1	TRBV11-2	CASRTGFANGADEQFF	TGTGCCAGCAGAACGGGGTTTGCCAATGGGGCCGATGAGCAGTTCTTC
-	-	TRBJ1-4	TRBV9	CASSVDPGDVEKLFF	TGTGCCAGCAGCGTAGATCCAGGGGATGTTGAAAAACTGTTTTTT
-	-	TRBJ2-2	TRBV7-8	CASSRDWNTGELFF	TGTGCCAGCAGCCGTGACTGGAACACCGGGGAGCTGTTTTTT
-	-	TRBJ1-6	TRBV14	CASSQEWVNSPLHF	TGTGCCAGCAGCCAAGAATGGGTTAATTCACCCCTCCACTTT
-	few	TRBJ1-1	TRBV19	CASGPLLGTEAFF	TGTGCCAGTGGACCCTTGCTTGGCACTGAAGCTTTCTTT
TRBD1	-	TRBJ1-2	TRBV6-5	CASSSPAGTGYGYTF	TGTGCCAGCAGTTCCCCAGCCGGGACAGGCTATGGCTACACCTTC
-	-	TRBJ2-1	TRBV10-3	CAIMLTASSYNEQFF	TGTGCCATCATGCTCACAGCAAGCTCCTACAATGAGCAGTTCTTC
-	few	TRBJ2-1	TRBV6-5	CASSLAGSGNEQFF	TGTGCCAGCAGTTTGGCAGGGAGTGGAAATGAGCAGTTCTTC